This TCR beta chain came from a study of T cell responses to AZD1222 COVID-19 vaccine. Study-level points and caveats: Repertoires were obtained only post-peak T cell response. The donor group comprised mostly white British people and more females; the analysis possibly underestimated clonal diversity. The reported proportion of spike-specific TCRs targeting unmutated variant regions was nearly half. It was only a handful of AZD1222 recipients who were seropositive at baseline.

On this clone itself: Its antigen is not identified.

The CDR3 contains 13 residues. Trimming removed 1 base at V and 8 bases at J, with 11 bases between. Produced via immunoSEQ multiplex PCR; TCRdb's table is partial and in-frame only. Its table lists about 140,000 clones. The sequencing input was peripheral blood. This chain uses TRBV12-3 or TRBV12-4 with TRBJ1-2, with D possibly matching TRBD1 (6 bases). This clonotype was sampled from an adult in good health. CDR3 in DNA: TGTGCCAGCAGTTTAGACAGGGCAGACGGCTACACCTTC. It is translated as CASSLDRADGYTF.